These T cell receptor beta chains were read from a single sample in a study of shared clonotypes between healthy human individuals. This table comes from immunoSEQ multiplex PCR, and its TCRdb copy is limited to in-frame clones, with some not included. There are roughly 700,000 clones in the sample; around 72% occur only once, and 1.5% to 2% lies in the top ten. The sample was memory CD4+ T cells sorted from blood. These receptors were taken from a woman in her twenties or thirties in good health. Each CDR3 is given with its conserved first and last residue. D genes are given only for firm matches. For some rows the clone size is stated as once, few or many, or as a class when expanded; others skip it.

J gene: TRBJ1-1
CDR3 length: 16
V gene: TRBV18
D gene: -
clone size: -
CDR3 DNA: TGTGCCAGCTCGCGACGATCCGGGACCGAGAACACTGAAGCTTTCTTT
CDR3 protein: CASSRRSGTENTEAFF

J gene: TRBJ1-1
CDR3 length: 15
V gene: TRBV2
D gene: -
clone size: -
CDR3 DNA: TGTGCCAGCAAAAAGGGGACAAGGGGGAACACTGAAGCTTTCTTT
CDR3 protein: CASKKGTRGNTEAFF

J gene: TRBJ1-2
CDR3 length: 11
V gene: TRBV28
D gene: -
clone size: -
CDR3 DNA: TGTGCCAGCGGTAGTAACTATGGCTACACCTTC
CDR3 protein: CASGSNYGYTF

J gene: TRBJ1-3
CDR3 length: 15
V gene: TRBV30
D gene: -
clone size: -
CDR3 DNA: TGTGCCTGGAGGTCGGCAGGCTACTCTGGAAACACCATATATTTT
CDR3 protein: CAWRSAGYSGNTIYF

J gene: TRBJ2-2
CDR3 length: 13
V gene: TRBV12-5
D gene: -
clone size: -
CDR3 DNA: TGTGCTAGTGGGAAGTACAACACCGGGGAGCTGTTTTTT
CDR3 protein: CASGKYNTGELFF

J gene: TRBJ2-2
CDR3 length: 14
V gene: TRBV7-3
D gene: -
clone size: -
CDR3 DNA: TGTGCCAGCAGCTTCGGTGTGAACACCGGGGAGCTGTTTTTT
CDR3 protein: CASSFGVNTGELFF

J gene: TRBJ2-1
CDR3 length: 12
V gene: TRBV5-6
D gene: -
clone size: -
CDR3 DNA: TGTGCCAGCAGCACCGGTATGGTCCGGCAGTTCTTC
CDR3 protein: CASSTGMVRQFF

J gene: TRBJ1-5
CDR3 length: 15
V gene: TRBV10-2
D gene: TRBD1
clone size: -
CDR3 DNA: TGCGCCAGCAGTGAATCAGGGGGCCGCAATCAGCCCCAGCATTTT
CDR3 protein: CASSESGGRNQPQHF

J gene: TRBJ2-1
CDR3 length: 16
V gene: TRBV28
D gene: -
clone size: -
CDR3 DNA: TGTGCCAGCAGGTCCTCGGAGGCCAGCTCCTACAATGAGCAGTTCTTC
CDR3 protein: CASRSSEASSYNEQFF

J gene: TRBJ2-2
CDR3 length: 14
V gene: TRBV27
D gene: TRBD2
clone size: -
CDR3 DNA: TGTGCCAGCAAGGGACTAGCGGGAACCGGGGAGCTGTTTTTT
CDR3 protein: CASKGLAGTGELFF

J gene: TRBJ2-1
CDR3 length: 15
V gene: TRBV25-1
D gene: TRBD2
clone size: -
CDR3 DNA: TGTGCCAGCAGCGCAGGGACTAGCGGATACAATGAGCAGTTCTTC
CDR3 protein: CASSAGTSGYNEQFF

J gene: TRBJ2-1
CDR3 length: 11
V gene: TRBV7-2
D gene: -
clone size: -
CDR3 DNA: TGTGCCAGCAGCTCCCCTTATGAGCAGTTCTTC
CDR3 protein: CASSSPYEQFF

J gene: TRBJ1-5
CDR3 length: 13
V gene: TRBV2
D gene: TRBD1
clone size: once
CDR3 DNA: TGTGCCAGCAGTTACAGGGGAACGGAGCCCCAGCATTTT
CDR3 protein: CASSYRGTEPQHF

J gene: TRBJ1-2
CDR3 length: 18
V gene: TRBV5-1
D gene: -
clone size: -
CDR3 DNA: TGCGCCAGCAGCTTGGGGCCTCCTACACGGAAATCTTCCTATGGCTACACCTTC
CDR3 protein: CASSLGPPTRKSSYGYTF